These 26 T cell receptor beta chains originate from one sample sequenced in a study of blood T cell repertoires in COVID-19. Data came from immunoSEQ multiplex PCR; TCRdb stores just in-frame clones and leaves some out. The data contain around 130,000 clones, roughly 80% of them singletons. The sample consisted of PBMCs or T cells enriched from blood (not recorded which). The receptors here all came from a man aged 25-40 years who had recovered from COVID-19.

This clone was detected a few times. V and J are TRBV5-1 and TRBJ1-2, with D possibly TRBD1 on 6 matching bases. V was trimmed by 2 bases and J by 10 bases, leaving 12 bases between them. The CDR3 contains 12 residues. Germline lookup yields CDR1 SGHRS and CDR2 YFSETQ. The CDR3 bases are TGCGCCAGCAGCTTTGCAGGGGCAGACTACACCTTC. This sequence encodes CASSFAGADYTF.

The CDR3 sequence is CASSTGRNTEAFF. CDR3 bases: TGTGCCAGCAGCACAGGGAGGAACACTGAAGCTTTCTTT. The rearrangement uses TRBV6-5 and TRBJ1-1; TRBD1 might be the D (6 bases). The V gene lost 6 bases and the J gene lost 1 base, with 9 bases spanning the gap. The CDR3 covers 13 residues. The V gene's germline CDR1 is MNHEY and CDR2 SVGAGI.

The CDR3 nucleotides are TGTGCCAGCAGCTCACGGACAGAAACCTACAATGAGCAGTTCTTC. Its translation: CASSSRTETYNEQFF. The rearrangement joins TRBV9 to TRBJ2-1; a weak D match, TRBD1 (6 bases). Trimming removed 4 bases at V and 2 bases at J, with 13 bases between. CDR3 length: 15 amino acids. CDR1 and CDR2 from the germline V gene are SGDLS and YYNGEE.

The chain joins TRBV5-4 to TRBJ1-1; D possibly corresponds to TRBD1 (5 bases). The V and J ends lost 0 bases and 0 bases respectively, with 9 bases between them. Per germline, CDR1 SGHNT and CDR2 YYREEE (reference sequence). This CDR3 has 15 amino acids. CDR3 residues: CASSLEGLLNTEAFF. CDR3 DNA sequence: TGTGCCAGCAGCTTGGAGGGGTTATTGAACACTGAAGCTTTCTTT.

CDR3 sequence: CASSDSGGGTDTQYF. CDR3 DNA: TGTGCCAGCAGTGACAGCGGGGGGGGGACAGATACGCAGTATTTT. V and J are TRBV2 and TRBJ2-3; TRBD2 matches 10 bases. The CDR3 is made up of 15 amino acids. Germline loops: CDR1 SNHLY, CDR2 FYNNEI. Trimming cost V 3 bases and J 3 bases; bases outside gene matches: 3.

The genes are TRBV3-1 (or the pseudogene TRBV3-2) and TRBJ2-3; a possible D gene is TRBD2 (6 bases). V lost 1 base, J lost 2 bases, and 19 bases lay in between. CDR1 LGHDT and CDR2 YNNKEL come from the germline V gene (reference sequence). This CDR3 has 18 residues. The CDR3 DNA reads as TGTGCCAGCAGCCAAGGGGGGTCTAGCGAGGCATACACAGATACGCAGTATTTT. This gives the protein CASSQGGSSEAYTDTQYF.

This clone was recorded once. V usage is TRBV19 and J usage is TRBJ2-7; TRBD1 matches 10 bases. V shed 8 bases, J shed 2 bases, and the junction held 3 bases outside the gene matches. CDR1 and CDR2 (germline): LNHDA, SQIVND (reference sequence). CDR3 size: 13 residues. The CDR3 coding sequence is TGTGCCAGTGCCGGGACAGGGGCCTACGAGCAGTACTTC. This gives the protein CASAGTGAYEQYF.

The chain is built from TRBV27 and TRBJ1-1; weak D call: TRBD1 (5 bases). Trimming removed 7 bases from V and 1 base from J, with 7 bases in between. Germline V gene lookup returns CDR1 MNHEY and CDR2 SMNVEV (reference sequence). The length of the CDR3 is 12 residues. The CDR3 here is CASMGPNTEAFF. CDR3 coding DNA: TGTGCCAGCATGGGGCCGAACACTGAAGCTTTCTTT.

The genes are TRBV2 and TRBJ2-3, with 10 positions matching TRBD2. V was pared by 6 bases and J by 1 base, with 13 bases of the junction left unmatched. Germline V gives CDR1 SNHLY, CDR2 FYNNEI. The CDR3 runs to 18 residues. CDR3 bases: TGTGCCAGCAGGGACAGGATTAGCGGGAGGTCGGGCACAGATACGCAGTATTTT. Translated: CASRDRISGRSGTDTQYF.

This chain connects TRBV6-5 to TRBJ2-7, with 10 nucleotides matching TRBD1. Germline V CDR1 and CDR2: MNHEY, SVGAGI. There are 14 residues in the CDR3. V dropped 6 bases and J dropped 5; count of bases not matched to a gene: 7. The CDR3 protein is CASRRRQGANEQYF. DNA for the CDR3: TGTGCCAGCAGACGACGACAGGGGGCCAACGAGCAGTACTTC.

The chain has TRBV18 and TRBJ2-2, with 9 nucleotides matching TRBD1. Germline CDR1 and CDR2: KGHSH and LQKENI. The V and J ends lost 3 bases and 3 bases, in that order; junction bases with no gene match: 5. The CDR3 totals 16 residues. As DNA, the CDR3 is TGTGCCAGCTCACCTTGGGACAGGGTTGACACCGGGGAGCTGTTTTTT. It encodes CASSPWDRVDTGELFF.

The chain employs TRBV2 and TRBJ1-3; the match to TRBD1 covers 7 bases. This CDR3 comprises 15 residues. Trimming removed 2 bases from V and 1 base from J; junction bases left unmatched: 2. Per germline, CDR1 SNHLY and CDR2 FYNNEI. The CDR3 nucleotides read TGTGCCAGCAGTGAATTCAGGGGGTCTGGAAACACCATATATTTT. Protein product: CASSEFRGSGNTIYF.

The V and J genes are TRBV9 and TRBJ2-2; 14 bases fit TRBD2. The V and J ends lost 3 bases and 5 bases, in that order; junction bases with no gene match: 6. This CDR3 is 17 amino acids long. Germline values: CDR1 SGDLS, CDR2 YYNGEE. CDR3 in amino acids: CASSAGLAGVGTGELFF. For the CDR3, the DNA is TGTGCCAGCAGCGCGGGACTAGCGGGAGTGGGTACCGGGGAGCTGTTTTTT.

This sequence joins TRBV7-3 and TRBJ2-1; no reliable D call. The CDR3 contains 15 residues. Germline V gene sequence: CDR1 SGHTA, CDR2 FQGTGA. V gave up 5 bases and J gave up 0 bases, with 11 bases separating them. The CDR3 is CASSARLSSYNEQFF. CDR3 nucleotides: TGTGCCAGCAGCGCCCGATTGAGCTCCTACAATGAGCAGTTCTTC.

V and J are TRBV24-1 and TRBJ2-3; possible D gene TRBD1, 6 bases. Germline V lookup: CDR1 KGHDR, CDR2 SFDVKD. There are 12 residues in the CDR3. V was cut by 3 bases and J by 6 bases, with 6 bases left in between. CDR3 region: CATSDQGDTQYF. As DNA, the CDR3 is TGTGCCACCAGTGATCAGGGGGATACGCAGTATTTT.

This chain joins TRBV4-1 and TRBJ1-2; unclear D gene. V was trimmed by 1 base and J by 1 base, leaving 7 bases between them. The CDR3 covers 14 residues. Germline V gene lookup returns CDR1 MGHRA and CDR2 YSYEKL. The CDR3 here is CASSQAGSNYGYTF. The CDR3 region has the DNA TGCGCCAGCAGCCAAGCTGGCAGTAACTATGGCTACACCTTC.

The CDR3: CAIRNRDRENSPLHF. The CDR3, as DNA: TGTGCCATCAGGAACCGGGACAGGGAAAACTCACCCCTCCACTTT. The chain couples TRBV10-3 to TRBJ1-6, with TRBD1 matching over 9 bases. V was pared by 6 bases and J by 10 bases, with 10 bases of the junction left unmatched. Looked up from germline, CDR1 is ENHRY and CDR2 is SYGVKD. This CDR3 region has 15 residues.

This chain uses TRBV11-2 with TRBJ1-4, with 7 bases matching TRBD1. The CDR3 has 16 residues. Germline V lookup: CDR1 SGHAT, CDR2 FQNNGV. The V gene end was trimmed by 3 bases and the J gene end by 4 bases; junction bases not matched to a gene: 8. In DNA, the CDR3 is TGTGCCAGCAGCTTCCAGGGGGGAGTGGGTAATGAAAAACTGTTTTTT. Translated: CASSFQGGVGNEKLFF.

V usage is TRBV4-1 and J usage is TRBJ2-1, with 7 bases lining up with TRBD2. Germline CDR1 and CDR2: MGHRA and YSYEKL. CDR3 length: 15 amino acids. V was clipped by 5 bases and J by 2 bases; unmatched bases: 6. The CDR3, as DNA: TGCGCCAGCAGCACAAACGGGAGGACCTACAATGAGCAGTTCTTC. This codes for CASSTNGRTYNEQFF.

The chain uses TRBV5-4 and TRBJ1-2; the D gene is possibly TRBD1 (5 bases). Trimming left V 4 bases short and J 4 bases short, with 14 bases between. Germline V gives CDR1 SGHNT, CDR2 YYREEE (reference sequence). CDR3 length equals 14 residues. The CDR3 loop is CASSPGGAGYGYTF. For the CDR3, the DNA is TGTGCCAGCAGCCCGGGCGGGGCGGGCTATGGCTACACCTTC.

The count of this clone is one. The chain employs TRBV18 and TRBJ2-2; TRBD2 matches 12 bases. CDR1 is KGHSH, CDR2 LQKENI, per germline. V was pared by 3 bases and J by 0 bases, with 2 bases of the junction left unmatched. The CDR3 is 17 amino acids. CDR3 sequence: CASSPRTSGANTGELFF. The CDR3 nucleotides are TGTGCCAGCTCACCGCGGACTAGCGGGGCGAACACCGGGGAGCTGTTTTTT. Combining the CDR3 with reference TRBV18 and TRBJ2-2 gives the whole variable domain NAGVMQNPRHLVRRRGQEARLRCSPMKGHSHVYWYRQLPEEGLKFMVYLQKENIIDESGMPKERFSAEFPKEGPSILRIQQVVRGDSAAYFCASSPRTSGANTGELFFGEGSRLTVL.

This chain connects TRBV21-1 to TRBJ2-2; TRBD2, the D gene given by the table, was not confirmed from the DNA. TRBV21-1 is a known pseudogene. This CDR3 has 20 amino acids. CDR3 DNA sequence: TGTGCCAGCAGCAAAGGAGGGCTAGCGGGGCGGACGGGGAACACCGGGGAGCTGTTTTTT. It translates to CASSKGGLAGRTGNTGELFF.

This clone turned up a few times. The rearrangement joins TRBV5-6 to TRBJ2-3, with 11 bases aligning to TRBD2. Germline-derived CDR1 and CDR2 are SGHDT and YYEEEE. The CDR3 totals 15 residues. V trimming: 4 bases; J trimming: 6 bases; junction bases outside the gene matches: 7. The DNA of the CDR3 is TGTGCCAGCAGCCTAACTAGCGGGAGTTATGATACGCAGTATTTT. Translated: CASSLTSGSYDTQYF. Variable domain in full (rest from reference TRBV5-6 and TRBJ2-3): DAGVTQSPTHLIKTRGQQVTLRCSPKSGHDTVSWYQQALGQGPQFIFQYYEEEERQRGNFPDRFSGHQFPNYSSELNVNALLLGDSALYLCASSLTSGSYDTQYFGPGTRLTVL.

V usage is TRBV29-1 and J usage is TRBJ2-3; 8 bases line up with TRBD2. With V trimmed by 4 bases and J by 0 bases, 24 bases remained unmatched. The CDR3 loop spans 21 amino acids. Germline V gene data show CDR1 as SQVTM and CDR2 as ANQGSEA. CDR3 sequence reads: CSVVRSVRLAQLISSTDTQYF. The CDR3 nucleotides read TGCAGCGTTGTGAGATCGGTGAGACTAGCGCAATTGATTTCTAGCACAGATACGCAGTATTTT.

This chain links TRBV19 with TRBJ2-6, with 9 bases that match TRBD1. The CDR3 is 17 residues long. Trimming took 6 bases from V and 2 from J; bases not matched to a gene: 8. Per the germline V gene, CDR1 is LNHDA and CDR2 is SQIVND (reference sequence). The CDR3 nucleotides read TGTGCCAGTAGACACCGGGGGGACAGGGCTGGGGCCAACGTCCTGACTTTC. Translating it yields CASRHRGDRAGANVLTF.

The V call is TRBV6-5, the J call TRBJ2-6, with D unclear. V lost 7 bases and J 3 bases, leaving 7 bases between the germline ends. Germline CDR1 MNHEY, CDR2 SVGAGI. There are 13 residues in the CDR3. CDR3 sequence reads: CASTGDGANVLTF. In DNA, the CDR3 is TGTGCCAGCACTGGAGATGGGGCCAACGTCCTGACTTTC.